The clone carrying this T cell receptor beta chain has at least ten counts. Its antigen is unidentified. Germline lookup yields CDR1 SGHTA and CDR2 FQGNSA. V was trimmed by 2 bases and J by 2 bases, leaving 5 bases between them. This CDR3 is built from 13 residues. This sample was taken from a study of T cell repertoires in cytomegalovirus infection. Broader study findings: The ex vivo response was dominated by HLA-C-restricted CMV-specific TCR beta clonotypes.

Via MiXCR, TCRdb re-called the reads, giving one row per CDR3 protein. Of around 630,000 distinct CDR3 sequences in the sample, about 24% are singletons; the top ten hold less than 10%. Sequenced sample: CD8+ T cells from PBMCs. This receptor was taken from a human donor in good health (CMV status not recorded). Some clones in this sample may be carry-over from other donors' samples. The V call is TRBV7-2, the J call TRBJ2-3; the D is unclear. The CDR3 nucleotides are TGTGCCAGCAGCTTATGGAACACAGATACGCAGTATTTT. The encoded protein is CASSLWNTDTQYF.